This paragraph reports one T cell receptor (beta chain). Its target is unknown. The record originates from a study of PD-1 blockade in classical Hodgkin lymphoma. General study findings and limits: The causes of the repertoire differences, possibly disease activity or prior therapy, remain undefined. Only CD4+ TCR diversity, not CD8+, had risen significantly by C4D1. Complete responders' diversity at baseline resembled that of newly diagnosed patients. When nivolumab was started under 1 year after ASCT, patients were excluded.

Measured with immunoSEQ multiplex PCR; TCRdb has only the in-frame clones, and not every one. The data hold some 23,000 clones, with 65% to 90% observed a single time. Germline lookup yields CDR1 MNHEY and CDR2 SMNVEV (reference sequence). The CDR3 spans 17 residues. Trimming cost V 3 bases and J 0 bases, with 17 bases left between them. Each patient experienced a relapse that followed autologous stem cell transplantation, and brentuximab vedotin exposure varied. The sequence was obtained from a human donor with classical Hodgkin lymphoma. The J gene is TRBJ1-2, the V gene TRBV27; tentative D call: TRBD1 (5 bases). Sequencing was performed on peripheral blood mononuclear cells (PBMCs), taken before the second cycle of nivolumab. This CDR3 is CASSFDGKQAANYGYTF. DNA for the CDR3: TGTGCCAGCAGTTTTGATGGTAAACAGGCAGCTAACTATGGCTACACCTTC.